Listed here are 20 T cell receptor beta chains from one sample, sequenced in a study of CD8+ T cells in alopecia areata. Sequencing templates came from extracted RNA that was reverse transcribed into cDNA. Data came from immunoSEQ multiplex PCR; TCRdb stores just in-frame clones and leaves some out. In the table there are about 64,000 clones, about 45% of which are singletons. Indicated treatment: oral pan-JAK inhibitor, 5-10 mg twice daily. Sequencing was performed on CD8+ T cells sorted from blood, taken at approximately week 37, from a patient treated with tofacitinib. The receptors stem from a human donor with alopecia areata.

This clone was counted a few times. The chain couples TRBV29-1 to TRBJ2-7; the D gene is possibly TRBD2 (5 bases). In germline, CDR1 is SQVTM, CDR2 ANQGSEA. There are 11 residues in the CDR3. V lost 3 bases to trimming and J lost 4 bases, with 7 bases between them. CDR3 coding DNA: TGCAGCGTTGACGAGGGATACGAGCAGTACTTC. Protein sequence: CSVDEGYEQYF.

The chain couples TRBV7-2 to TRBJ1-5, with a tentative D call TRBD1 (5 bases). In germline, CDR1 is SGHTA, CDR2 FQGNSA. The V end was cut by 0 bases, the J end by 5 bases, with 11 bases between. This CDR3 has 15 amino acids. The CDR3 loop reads CASSLALRGDQPQHF. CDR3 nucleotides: TGTGCCAGCAGCTTAGCGCTCCGAGGGGATCAGCCCCAGCATTTT.

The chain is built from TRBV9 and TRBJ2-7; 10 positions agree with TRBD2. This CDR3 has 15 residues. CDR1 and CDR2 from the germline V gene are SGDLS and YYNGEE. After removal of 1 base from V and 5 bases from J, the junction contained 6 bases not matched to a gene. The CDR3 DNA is TGTGCCAGCAGCGTACTTGGGACTAGCGACCACGAGCAGTACTTC. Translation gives CASSVLGTSDHEQYF.

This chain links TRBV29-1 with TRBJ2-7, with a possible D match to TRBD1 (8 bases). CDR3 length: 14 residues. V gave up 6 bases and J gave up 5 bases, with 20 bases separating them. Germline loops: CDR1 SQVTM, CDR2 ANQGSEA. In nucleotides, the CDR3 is TGCAGCGTCGTAACACCACAGGGGGGGAACGAGCAGTACTTC. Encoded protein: CSVVTPQGGNEQYF.

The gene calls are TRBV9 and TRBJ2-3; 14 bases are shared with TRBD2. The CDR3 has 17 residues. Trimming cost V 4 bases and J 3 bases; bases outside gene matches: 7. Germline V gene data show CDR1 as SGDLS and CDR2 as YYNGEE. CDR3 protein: CASSPRTSGRSTDTQYF. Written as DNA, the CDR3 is TGTGCCAGCAGCCCACGGACTAGCGGGAGGTCGACAGATACGCAGTATTTT. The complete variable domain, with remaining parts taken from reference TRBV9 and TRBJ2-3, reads DSGVTQTPKHLITATGQRVTLRCSPRSGDLSVYWYQQSLDQGLQFLIQYYNGEERAKGNILERFSAQQFPDLHSELNLSSLELGDSALYFCASSPRTSGRSTDTQYFGPGTRLTVL.

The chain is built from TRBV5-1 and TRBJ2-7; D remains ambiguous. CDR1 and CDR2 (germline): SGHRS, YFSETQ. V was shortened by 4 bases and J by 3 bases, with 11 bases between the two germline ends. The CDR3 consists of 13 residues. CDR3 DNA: TGCGCCAGCAGCGGGGAACTTCTCTACGAGCAGTACTTC. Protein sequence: CASSGELLYEQYF.

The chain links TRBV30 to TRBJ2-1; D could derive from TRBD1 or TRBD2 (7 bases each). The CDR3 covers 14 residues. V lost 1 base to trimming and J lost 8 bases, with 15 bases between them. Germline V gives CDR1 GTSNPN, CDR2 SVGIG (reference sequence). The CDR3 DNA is TGTGCCTGGAGTGACGGGGGAGGGGGCTATGAGCAGTTCTTC. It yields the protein CAWSDGGGGYEQFF.

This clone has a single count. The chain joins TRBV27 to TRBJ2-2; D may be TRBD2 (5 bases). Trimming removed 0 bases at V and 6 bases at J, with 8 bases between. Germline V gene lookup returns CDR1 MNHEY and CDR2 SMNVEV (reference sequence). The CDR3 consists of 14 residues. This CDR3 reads CASSLSVSAGELFF. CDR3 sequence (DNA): TGTGCCAGCAGTTTATCAGTTAGCGCCGGGGAGCTGTTTTTT.

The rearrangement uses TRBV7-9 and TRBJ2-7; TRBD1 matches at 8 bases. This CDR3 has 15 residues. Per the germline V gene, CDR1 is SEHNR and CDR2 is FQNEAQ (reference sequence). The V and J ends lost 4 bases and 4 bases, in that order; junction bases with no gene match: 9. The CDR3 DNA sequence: TGTGCCAGCAGCTCCCGGGGACAGGTGGGGTACGAGCAGTACTTC. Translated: CASSSRGQVGYEQYF.

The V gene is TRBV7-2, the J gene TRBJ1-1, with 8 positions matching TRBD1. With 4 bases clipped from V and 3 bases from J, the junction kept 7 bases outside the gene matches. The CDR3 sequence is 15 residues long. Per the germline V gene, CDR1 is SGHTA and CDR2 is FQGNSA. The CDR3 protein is CASSWQGALDTEAFF. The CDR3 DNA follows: TGTGCCAGCAGCTGGCAGGGGGCATTGGACACTGAAGCTTTCTTT.

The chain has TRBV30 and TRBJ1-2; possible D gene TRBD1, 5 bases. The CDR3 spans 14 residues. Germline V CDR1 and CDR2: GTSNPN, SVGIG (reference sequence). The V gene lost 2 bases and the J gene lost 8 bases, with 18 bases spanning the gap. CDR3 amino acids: CAWSSTTGGGGYTF. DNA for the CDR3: TGTGCCTGGAGTTCTACCACCGGGGGTGGAGGCTACACCTTC.

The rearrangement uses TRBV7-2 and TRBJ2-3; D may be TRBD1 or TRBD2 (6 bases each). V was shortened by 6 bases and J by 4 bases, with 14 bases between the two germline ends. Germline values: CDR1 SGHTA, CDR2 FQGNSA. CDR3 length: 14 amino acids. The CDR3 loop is CASRFEGGSDTQYF. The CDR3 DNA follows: TGTGCCAGCAGGTTTGAGGGGGGATCAGATACGCAGTATTTT.

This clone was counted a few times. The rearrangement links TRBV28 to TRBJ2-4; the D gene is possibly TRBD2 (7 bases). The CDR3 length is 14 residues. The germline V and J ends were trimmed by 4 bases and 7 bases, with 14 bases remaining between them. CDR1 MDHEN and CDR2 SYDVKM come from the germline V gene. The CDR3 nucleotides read TGTGCCAGCAGTTCGGGGGGCCCCATGAACATTCAGTACTTC. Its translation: CASSSGGPMNIQYF.

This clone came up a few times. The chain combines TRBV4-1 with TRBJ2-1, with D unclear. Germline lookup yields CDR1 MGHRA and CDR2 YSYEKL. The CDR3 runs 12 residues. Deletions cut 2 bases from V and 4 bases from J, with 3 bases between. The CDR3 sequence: CASSQSYNEQFF. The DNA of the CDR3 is TGCGCCAGCAGCCAAAGTTACAATGAGCAGTTCTTC.

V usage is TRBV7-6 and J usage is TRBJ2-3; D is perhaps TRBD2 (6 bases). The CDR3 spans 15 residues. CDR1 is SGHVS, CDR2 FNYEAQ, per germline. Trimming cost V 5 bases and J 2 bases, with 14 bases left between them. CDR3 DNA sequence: TGTGCCAGCAGCCCTAGCGTCTCCTACACAGATACGCAGTATTTT. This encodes CASSPSVSYTDTQYF.

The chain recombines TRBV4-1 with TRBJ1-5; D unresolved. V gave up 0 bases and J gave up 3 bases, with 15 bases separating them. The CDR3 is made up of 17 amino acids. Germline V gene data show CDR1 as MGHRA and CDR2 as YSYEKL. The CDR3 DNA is TGCGCCAGCAGCCAAGATTTATGGTCCCGTGACAATCAGCCCCAGCATTTT. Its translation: CASSQDLWSRDNQPQHF.

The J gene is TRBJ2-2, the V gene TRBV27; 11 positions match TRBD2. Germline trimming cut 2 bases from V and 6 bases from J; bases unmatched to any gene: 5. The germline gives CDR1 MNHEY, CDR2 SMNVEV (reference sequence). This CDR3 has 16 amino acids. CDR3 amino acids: CASSLRTSGFAGELFF. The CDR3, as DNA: TGTGCCAGCAGTTTAAGGACTAGCGGGTTTGCCGGGGAGCTGTTTTTT.

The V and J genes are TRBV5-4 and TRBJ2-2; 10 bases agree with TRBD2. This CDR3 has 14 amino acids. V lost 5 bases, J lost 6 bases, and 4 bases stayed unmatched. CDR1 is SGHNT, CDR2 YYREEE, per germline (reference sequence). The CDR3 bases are TGTGCCAGCAGAGCGGGAGGGGACGCCGGGGAGCTGTTTTTT. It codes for CASRAGGDAGELFF.

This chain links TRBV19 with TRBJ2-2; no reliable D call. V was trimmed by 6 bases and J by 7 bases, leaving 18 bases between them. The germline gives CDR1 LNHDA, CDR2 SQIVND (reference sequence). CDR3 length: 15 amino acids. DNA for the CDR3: TGTGCCAGTAGCCTAGACCCACGAGTGAACGGGGAGCTGTTTTTT. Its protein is CASSLDPRVNGELFF.

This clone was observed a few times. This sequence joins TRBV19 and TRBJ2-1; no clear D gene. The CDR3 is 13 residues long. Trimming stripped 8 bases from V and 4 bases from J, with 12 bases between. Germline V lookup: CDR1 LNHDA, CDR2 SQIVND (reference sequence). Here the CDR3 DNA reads TGTGCCAGTTCGCAGGCGAAATACAATGAGCAGTTCTTC. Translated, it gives CASSQAKYNEQFF. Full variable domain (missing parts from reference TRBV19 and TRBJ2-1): DGGITQSPKYLFRKEGQNVTLSCEQNLNHDAMYWYRQDPGQGLRLIYYSQIVNDFQKGDIAEGYSVSREKKESFPLTVTSAQKNPTAFYLCASSQAKYNEQFFGPGTRLTVL.